The source of this TCR beta chain is a study of control samples from healthy donors and cancer patients. Germline values: CDR1 LGHDT, CDR2 YNNKEL (reference sequence). This CDR3 has 15 residues. Trimming removed 1 base at V and 4 bases at J, with 12 bases between. Only in-frame clones appear in the TCRdb table, and some are missing; sequencing was by immunoSEQ multiplex PCR. Of hundreds of thousands of clones in the sample, around 90% were seen once. The sequence derives from a man in his forties with head and neck cancer. The chain joins TRBV3-1 (or the pseudogene TRBV3-2) to TRBJ2-3; D ambiguous. Source material: PBMCs. CDR3 region: CASSQGRSQADTQYF. The CDR3 DNA reads as TGTGCCAGCAGCCAAGGCCGGTCCCAGGCAGATACGCAGTATTTT.